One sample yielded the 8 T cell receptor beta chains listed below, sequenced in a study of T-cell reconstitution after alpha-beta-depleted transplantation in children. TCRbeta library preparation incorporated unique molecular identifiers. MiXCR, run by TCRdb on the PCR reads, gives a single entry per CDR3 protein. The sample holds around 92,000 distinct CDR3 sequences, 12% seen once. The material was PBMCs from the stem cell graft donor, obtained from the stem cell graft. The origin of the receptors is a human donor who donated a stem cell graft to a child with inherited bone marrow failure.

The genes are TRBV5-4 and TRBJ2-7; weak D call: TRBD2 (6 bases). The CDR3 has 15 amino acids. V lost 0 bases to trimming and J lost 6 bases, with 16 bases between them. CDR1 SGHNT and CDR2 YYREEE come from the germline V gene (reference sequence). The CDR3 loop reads CASSLGGDRRAEQYF. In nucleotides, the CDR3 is TGTGCCAGCAGCTTGGGGGGGGACCGCCGTGCCGAGCAGTACTTC.

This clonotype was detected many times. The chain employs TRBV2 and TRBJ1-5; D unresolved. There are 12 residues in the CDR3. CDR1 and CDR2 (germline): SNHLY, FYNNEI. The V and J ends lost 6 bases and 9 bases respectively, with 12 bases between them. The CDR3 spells CASSGLVGPQHF. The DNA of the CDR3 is TGTGCCAGCAGCGGACTGGTGGGGCCCCAGCATTTT.

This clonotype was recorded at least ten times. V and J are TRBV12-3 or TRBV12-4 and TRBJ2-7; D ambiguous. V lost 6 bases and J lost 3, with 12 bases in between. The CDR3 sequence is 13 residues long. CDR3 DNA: TGTGCCAGCAGCCCTGGACCCCGCTACGAGCAGTACTTC. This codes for CASSPGPRYEQYF.

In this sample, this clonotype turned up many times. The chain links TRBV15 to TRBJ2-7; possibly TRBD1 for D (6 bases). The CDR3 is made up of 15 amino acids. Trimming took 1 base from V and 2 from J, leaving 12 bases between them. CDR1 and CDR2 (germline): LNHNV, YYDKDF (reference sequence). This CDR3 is CATSRGHGQPYEQYF. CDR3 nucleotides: TGTGCCACCAGCAGAGGACACGGACAGCCCTACGAGCAGTACTTC.

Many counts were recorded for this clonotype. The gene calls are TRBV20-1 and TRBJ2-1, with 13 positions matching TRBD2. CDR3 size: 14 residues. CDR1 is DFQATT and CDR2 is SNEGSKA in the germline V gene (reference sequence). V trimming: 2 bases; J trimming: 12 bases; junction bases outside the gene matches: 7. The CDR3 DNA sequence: TGCAGTGCTAGATTCGGACTAGCGGGAGAAGGGCAGTTCTTC. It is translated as CSARFGLAGEGQFF.

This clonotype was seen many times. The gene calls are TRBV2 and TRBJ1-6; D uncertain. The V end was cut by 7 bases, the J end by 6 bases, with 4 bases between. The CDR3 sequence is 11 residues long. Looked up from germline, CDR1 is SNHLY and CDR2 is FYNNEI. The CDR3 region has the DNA TGTGCCAGCACCGCTAATTCACCCCTCCACTTT. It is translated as CASTANSPLHF.

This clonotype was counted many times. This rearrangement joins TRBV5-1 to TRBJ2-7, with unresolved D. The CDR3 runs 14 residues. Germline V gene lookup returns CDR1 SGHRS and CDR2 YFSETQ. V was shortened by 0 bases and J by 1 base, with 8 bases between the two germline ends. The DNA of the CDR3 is TGCGCCAGCAGCTTGGGTTTCGGGTCCTACGAGCAGTACTTC. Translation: CASSLGFGSYEQYF.

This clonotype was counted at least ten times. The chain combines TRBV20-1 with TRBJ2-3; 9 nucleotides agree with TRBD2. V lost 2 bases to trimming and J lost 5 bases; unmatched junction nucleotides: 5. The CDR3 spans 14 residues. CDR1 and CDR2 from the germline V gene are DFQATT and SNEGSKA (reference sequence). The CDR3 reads CSARPAGGLDTQYF. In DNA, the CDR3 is TGCAGTGCTAGACCGGCGGGAGGGCTAGATACGCAGTATTTT.